This TCR beta chain stems from a study of shared clonotypes between healthy human individuals. Regarding the study as a whole: Generation of non-shared clonotypes was less probable than generation of clonotypes shared by all four donors.

In regard to this clone: Its antigen is unidentified.

Only in-frame clones appear in the TCRdb table, and some are missing; sequencing was by immunoSEQ multiplex PCR. The sample contains about 2.4 million clones, roughly 93% of which appear only once. CDR1 and CDR2 from the germline V gene are SGHDN and FVKESK. V lost 5 bases and J lost 4; bases outside the gene matches: 8. The CDR3 covers 15 residues. The V and J genes are TRBV14 and TRBJ2-7; 10 positions agree with TRBD2. The TCR comes from a man between 18 and 35 years old in good health. Some clones in this sample may be carry-over from other donors' samples. Sequenced material: naive CD4+ T cells from PBMCs. Subset described: CD45RA+ positively selected. Here the CDR3 reads CASSYSGRGTYEQYF. For the CDR3, the DNA is TGTGCCAGCAGCTACAGCGGGAGGGGGACTTACGAGCAGTACTTC.